The clone carrying this T cell receptor (delta chain) appeared a few times. TCRdb assigns this DNA the protein of a much larger clone, which departs from its translation at residue 12; this likely reflects a read error, and the protein shown comes from translating the DNA. V shed 7 bases and J 1 base; nucleotides not matched to a gene: 25. Germline V CDR1 and CDR2: GEAIGNYY, EKD. The CDR3 runs 21 residues. TCRdb re-called the RT-PCR reads using CATT. The sample holds some 16,000 delta-chain clones, more than 7.5% seen once. The data originate from a study of gamma-delta T cells after stem cell transplantation.

Sequencing was done on a sample of gamma-delta T cells. The sequence derives from a human donor. It is not recorded whose cells these are; they may come from a transplant donor. The V and J genes are TRDV2 and TRDJ1, with 11 bases identical to TRDD3. In DNA, the CDR3 is TGTGCCTGCGAGAGTATGGGGGATACGCGGGGGAGGATGCGCGGCACCGATAAACTCATCTTT. The encoded protein is CACESMGDTRGRMRGTDKLIF.